A single sample gave rise to the 5 T cell receptor beta chains below, sequenced in a study of blood T cell repertoires in COVID-19. Only in-frame clones appear in the TCRdb table, and some are missing; sequencing was by immunoSEQ multiplex PCR. The data show 6,000 to 6,500 clones, around 91% seen once. What was sequenced was peripheral blood. The receptors come from a human donor in a cohort sampled during active COVID-19.

The chain couples TRBV3-1 (or the pseudogene TRBV3-2) to TRBJ2-3, with TRBD1 as a possible D gene (7 bases). The germline gives CDR1 LGHDT, CDR2 YNNKEL (reference sequence). The ends were cut back, 4 bases at V and 2 bases at J, with 16 bases in the middle. The CDR3 length is 16 residues. The CDR3 reads CASSLQGGQTTDTQYF. CDR3 nucleotide sequence: TGTGCCAGCAGCCTCCAGGGGGGACAGACCACAGATACGCAGTATTTT.

J is TRBJ2-3 and V is TRBV14, with TRBD1 matching over 8 bases. CDR1 and CDR2 (germline): SGHDN, FVKESK. This CDR3 has 14 residues. V shed 10 bases and J 2 bases; nucleotides not matched to a gene: 8. The CDR3 bases are TGTGCCACTTCAGGGGGCCTACTCACAGATACGCAGTATTTT. Protein: CATSGGLLTDTQYF.

The chain couples TRBV29-1 to TRBJ2-1; 11 bases are shared with TRBD2. Per the germline V gene, CDR1 is SQVTM and CDR2 is ANQGSEA. Losses at the gene ends were 1 base for V and 8 bases for J; bases not matched to a gene: 19. The CDR3 spans 19 residues. The CDR3 loop is CSVEGWASGRSRDLDEQFF. The DNA of the CDR3 is TGCAGCGTTGAAGGGTGGGCTAGCGGGAGGTCCCGGGATTTAGATGAGCAGTTCTTC.

The chain employs TRBV5-1 and TRBJ2-5; 13 bases align to TRBD2. The V gene end was trimmed by 6 bases and the J gene end by 4 bases; junction bases not matched to a gene: 6. Germline CDR1 SGHRS, CDR2 YFSETQ. The CDR3 spans 15 residues. The CDR3 coding sequence is TGCGCCAGCACAGGACTAGCGGGAGTTCCAGAGACCCAGTACTTC. Translation: CASTGLAGVPETQYF.

The V gene is TRBV19, the J gene TRBJ2-2; 14 positions match TRBD2. The CDR3 has 16 amino acids. V shed 5 bases, J shed 7 bases, and the junction held 6 bases outside the gene matches. Germline V gives CDR1 LNHDA, CDR2 SQIVND (reference sequence). The CDR3 DNA follows: TGTGCCAGTAGTGCGGGACTAGCGGGAGATGGCGGGGAGCTGTTTTTT. As protein: CASSAGLAGDGGELFF.